The entry below gives a single T cell receptor (beta chain) sequence along with its context. The data were obtained in a study of blood T cell repertoires in COVID-19. In the authors' methods: Scientists estimated how many nucleated cells there were by amplifying reference gene primers. Assay used: immunoSEQ multiplex PCR; TCRdb lists only in-frame clones, some missing. V and J calls and clone size are given by that table; D and trimming were obtained from the DNA. Of approximately 97,000 clones in the sample, around 87% were seen once. The length of the CDR3 is 14 residues. Trimming pared 2 bases from V and 3 bases from J, leaving 10 bases between. Germline V gives CDR1 MDHEN, CDR2 SYDVKM.

The sequence derives from a man over 45 with active or convalescent COVID-19. The V gene is TRBV28, the J gene TRBJ1-2; D remains unclear. What was sequenced was peripheral blood. The chain's CDR3 is CASSLPGLYYGYTF. CDR3 nucleotides: TGTGCCAGCAGTTTACCGGGTCTTTACTATGGCTACACCTTC.